Given below is one T cell receptor (beta chain) in context. This clonotype was counted many times. The specificity of this receptor is unknown. No DNA is shown, since the ends of the CDR3 on it are uncertain; the CDR3 is the one TCRdb lists. For repertoire sequencing, TCR beta CDR3 regions were amplified from RNA transcripts. A first-round RT-PCR used HTBI primers with the Qiagen OneStep RT-PCR kit, followed by a second-round multiplex PCR, size selection and purification. Sequencing of the libraries was carried out on an Illumina HiSeq2000 in paired-end mode with 100 bp reads. In the paper's pipeline: SOAPnuke was used for read processing, and reads with adapters, uncalled bases, a mean Phred below 15, or no exact constant-primer or identifier match were discarded. COPE v1.2.5 was used to merge high-quality paired reads. Each unique nucleotide sequence was treated as a clonotype, and MiTCR v1.1 was used to align the clonotypes to the IMGT TRB V, D and J references. Only V-J combinations with frequency above 0.0001 were analysed, covering approximately 99% of repertoires. For each V-J combination, a TCR clonal expansion and chaos score was defined as F50 clonal expansion divided by the chaos observed in the TCRdist matrix. Welch's t-statistics and random forest were used to reduce features to 13 V-J combinations, which were fed into a naive Bayes classifier. Thyroid-blood repertoire similarity was quantified with the Morisita-Horn index. TCRdb reprocessed the public reads (quality trimming at Q25 with fastp, clone calling with MiXCR) and kept in-frame beta chains. Every distinct CDR3 protein forms one entry, paired with its most common genes and DNA. None of the V and J calls come from the authors' own analysis; TCRdb made them. For this sample the table gives roughly 300,000 distinct CDR3 sequences, of which 15% to 20% were detected only once. The top ten clonotypes cover around an eighth of the sample.

According to the germline V gene, CDR1 reads MNHEY and CDR2 reads SVGAGI. From the cysteine through the phenylalanine, the CDR3 covers 15 amino acids. This record comes from a study of Graves' ophthalmopathy and Graves' hyperthyroidism (dated by TCRdb to 2016 to 2019). With respect to the entire study: Peripheral blood was collected before any treatment was given, at the time of initial diagnosis. TCR beta repertoire signatures were used to distinguish Graves' ophthalmopathy from Graves' hyperthyroidism and to predict progression to ophthalmopathy. In total, approximately 130 blood samples were TCR-sequenced: roughly 45 ophthalmopathy, some 75 hyperthyroidism and about 17 hyperthyroidism-to-ophthalmopathy patients. To explore V-J signatures distinguishing ophthalmopathy from hyperthyroidism, a discovery set of 100 patients (43 ophthalmopathy, over 55 stable hyperthyroidism) was enrolled. For independent validation, a separate cohort was made up of fewer than 20 hyperthyroidism patients plus 17 patients who later progressed from hyperthyroidism to ophthalmopathy. T-cell repertoires of thyroid tissue and blood were compared in more than five hyperthyroidism patients. After sampling, hyperthyroidism patients received methimazole starting at 30 mg daily, and ophthalmopathy patients received high-dose intravenous methylprednisolone. The investigation overall reported the following: Among expanded thyroid clonotypes with frequency above 0.001, most also showed up in blood, which suggests that blood repertoires may reflect the thyroid immune response. Ophthalmopathy was separated from stable hyperthyroidism by the 13-signature model with roughly 87% sensitivity and 81.08% specificity in cross-validation and with 80%/75% in the test set. In validation, the model predicted ophthalmopathy progression with nearly 71% sensitivity and approximately 72% specificity; some 13 predicted patients were CT-confirmed with GO in a median of roughly 6.8 months. No statistical method was used to set the sample size in advance, and the investigators knew which group each participant was assigned to.

Ophthalmopathy patients were characterized by moderately to severely active disease, a Clinical Activity Score of at least 3, a NOSPECS grade of at least 4, and a disease duration under 3 months. Patients with other autoimmune diseases, uncontrolled infections, pregnancy or lactation were excluded. Clinical symptoms, serum thyroxine, TRAb, thyroid ultrasound and orbital computed tomography were used for diagnosis. Ficoll-Paque density gradient centrifugation was used to isolate PBMCs from approximately 10 ml of fresh peripheral blood. Total RNA was extracted using Trizol reagent, and RNA quality was checked on an Agilent 2100 Bioanalyzer.

The chain is encoded by TRBV6-5 joined to TRBJ1-2; TRBD1, the table's D call, lacks a check against the DNA. This TCR was recovered from an adult man with Graves' ophthalmopathy. The specimen sequenced was peripheral blood. The CDR3 loop reads CASILGGLGNYGYTF.